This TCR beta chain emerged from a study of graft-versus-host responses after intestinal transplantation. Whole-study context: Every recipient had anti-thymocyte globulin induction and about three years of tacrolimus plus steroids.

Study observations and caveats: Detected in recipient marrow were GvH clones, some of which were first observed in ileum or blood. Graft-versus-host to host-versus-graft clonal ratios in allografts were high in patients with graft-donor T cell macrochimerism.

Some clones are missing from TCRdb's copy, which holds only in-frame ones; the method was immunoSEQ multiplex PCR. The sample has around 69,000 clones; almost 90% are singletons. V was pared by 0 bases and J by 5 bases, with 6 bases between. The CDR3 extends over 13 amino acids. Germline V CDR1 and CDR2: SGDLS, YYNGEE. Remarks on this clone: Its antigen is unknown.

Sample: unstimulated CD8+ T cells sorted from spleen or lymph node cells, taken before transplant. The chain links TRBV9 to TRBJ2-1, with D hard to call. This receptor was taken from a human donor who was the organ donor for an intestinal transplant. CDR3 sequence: CASSVANNNEQFF. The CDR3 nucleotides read TGTGCCAGCAGCGTAGCTAATAACAATGAGCAGTTCTTC.